This T cell receptor (beta chain) is drawn from a study of blood T cell repertoires in COVID-19. Profiled with immunoSEQ multiplex PCR; TCRdb holds only in-frame clones, not every one. The sample consists of some 300,000 clones, roughly 88% of them appearing once. The germline V gene has CDR1 LNHNV and CDR2 YYDKDF (reference sequence). The CDR3 contains 16 residues. Unmatched junction bases numbered 5, after V lost 1 base and J lost 8 bases. The chain joins TRBV15 to TRBJ1-6; 10 bases map to TRBD1. Sequencing used PBMCs or T cells enriched from blood (not recorded which). The sequence came from a woman in her thirties who had recovered from COVID-19. This chain's CDR3 is CATSRASGTGDSPLHF. The CDR3 coding sequence is TGTGCCACCAGCAGAGCATCCGGGACAGGGGATTCACCCCTCCACTTT.